Below, 30 T cell receptor beta chains from the same sample are listed, as sequenced in a study of radiotherapy plus CTLA-4 blockade in lung cancer. Profiled with immunoSEQ multiplex PCR; TCRdb holds only in-frame clones, not every one. The sample shows around 45,000 clones, roughly 84% of them seen only once. The sample was peripheral blood, taken from a patient treated with radiotherapy plus ipilimumab. Receptor source: a human donor with non-small cell lung cancer whose response to radiotherapy plus ipilimumab could not be evaluated.

This chain connects TRBV7-8 to TRBJ2-4; D is unclear. V was shortened by 5 bases and J by 0 bases, with 11 bases between the two germline ends. The CDR3 consists of 15 residues. CDR1 is SGHVS, CDR2 FQNEAQ, per germline. The CDR3, as DNA: TGTGCCAGCAGCCCACGGTCCCTAGCCAAAAACATTCAGTACTTC. Its translation is CASSPRSLAKNIQYF.

The J gene is TRBJ1-1, the V gene TRBV6-4, with TRBD1 as a possible D gene (5 bases). The CDR3 is made up of 13 amino acids. CDR1 is MRHNA, CDR2 SNTAGT, per germline. V lost 6 bases to trimming and J lost 4 bases, with 12 bases between them. The CDR3 here is CASSRTPSTEAFF. In DNA form, the CDR3 reads TGTGCCAGCAGCCGGACACCTTCCACTGAAGCTTTCTTT.

V and J are TRBV10-3 and TRBJ2-7, with TRBD2 identical over 13 bases. The CDR3 has 13 residues. V dropped 11 bases and J dropped 4; count of bases not matched to a gene: 5. Germline V gene data show CDR1 as ENHRY and CDR2 as SYGVKD. In DNA form, the CDR3 reads TGTGCCTCCCGACTAGCGGGGGGATACGAGCAGTACTTC. Amino acid sequence: CASRLAGGYEQYF.

The rearrangement links TRBV5-1 to TRBJ2-7; 7 bases fit TRBD1. Germline-derived CDR1 and CDR2 are SGHRS and YFSETQ. This CDR3 is 15 amino acids long. Germline trimming cut 1 base from V and 2 bases from J; bases unmatched to any gene: 6. CDR3 bases: TGCGCCAGCAGCTTGCTGGGACAGAGCACCTACGAGCAGTACTTC. Protein sequence: CASSLLGQSTYEQYF.

The V and J genes are TRBV10-3 and TRBJ1-1, with 9 nucleotides matching TRBD1. Per the germline V gene, CDR1 is ENHRY and CDR2 is SYGVKD. Trimming removed 5 bases from V and 7 bases from J; junction bases left unmatched: 5. This CDR3 contains 13 residues. CDR3 protein: CAISRDRAYEAFF. CDR3 DNA sequence: TGTGCCATCAGTCGGGACAGGGCCTATGAAGCTTTCTTT.

V usage is TRBV7-2 and J usage is TRBJ1-1; the D gene is possibly TRBD1 (5 bases). With 5 bases removed from V and 8 bases from J, the gap between germline ends came to 15 bases. The CDR3 consists of 13 residues. CDR1 SGHTA and CDR2 FQGNSA come from the germline V gene. The CDR3 coding sequence is TGTGCCAGCAGCGCCCAGGGAAGTGAGGAAGCTTTCTTT. Protein product: CASSAQGSEEAFF.

This clone was counted once. The chain uses TRBV5-1 and TRBJ2-1; 14 bases are a match to TRBD2. Germline V CDR1 and CDR2: SGHRS, YFSETQ. The J segment lost 9 bases and the V segment lost 4 bases, leaving 6 bases of the junction unmatched. The CDR3 loop spans 15 amino acids. The CDR3 is CASSLRLAGGGEQFF. The DNA for the CDR3 is TGCGCCAGCAGCCTGCGACTAGCGGGGGGGGGTGAGCAGTTCTTC.

The chain employs TRBV18 and TRBJ2-5, with D uncertain. Judging by the DNA end, TRBJ2-7 fits better; the J call may be wrong. In germline, CDR1 is KGHSH, CDR2 LQKENI. This CDR3 comprises 14 residues. The CDR3 sequence is CASSLARSSYEQYF. In DNA form, the CDR3 reads TGTGCCAGCTCACTAGCTAGGAGCTCCTACGAGCAGTACTTC.

This chain uses TRBV25-1 with TRBJ1-2; D is perhaps TRBD1 (6 bases). CDR1 is MGHDK, CDR2 SYGVNS, per germline. This CDR3 spans 15 amino acids. Between the trimmed V and J ends, which lost 5 bases and 8 bases, there was a span of 21 bases. CDR3: CASSPSKGQIGGYTF. DNA for the CDR3: TGTGCCAGCAGTCCTTCAAAAGGACAGATCGGGGGCTACACCTTC.

V usage is TRBV9 and J usage is TRBJ2-2; 10 bases match TRBD1. The V segment lost 0 bases and the J segment 6 bases; nucleotides outside the gene matches: 5. This CDR3 region has 16 residues. Germline CDR1 reads SGDLS; CDR2 reads YYNGEE. CDR3 nucleotide sequence: TGTGCCAGCAGCGTAGGAGACAGGGGGCCGGCCGGGGAGCTGTTTTTT. It yields the protein CASSVGDRGPAGELFF.

The chain couples TRBV19 to TRBJ2-7, with 9 bases identical to TRBD1. The CDR3 length is 13 residues. Germline V gives CDR1 LNHDA, CDR2 SQIVND (reference sequence). J lost 2 bases, V lost 7 bases, and 3 bases had no gene match. CDR3 amino acids: CASTGTGTYEQYF. The DNA for the CDR3 is TGTGCCAGTACCGGGACAGGGACCTACGAGCAGTACTTC. Full variable domain (remainder filled in from reference TRBV19 and TRBJ2-7): DGGITQSPKYLFRKEGQNVTLSCEQNLNHDAMYWYRQDPGQGLRLIYYSQIVNDFQKGDIAEGYSVSREKKESFPLTVTSAQKNPTAFYLCASTGTGTYEQYFGPGTRLTVT.

The CDR3 bases are TGTGCCAGCAGTGGCGGTACGCCCCCCGGGGAGCTGTTTTTT. It codes for CASSGGTPPGELFF. This sequence joins TRBV6-1 and TRBJ2-2; D remains ambiguous. CDR1 is MNHNS, CDR2 SASEGT, per germline. The CDR3 runs 14 residues. V was pared by 4 bases and J by 6 bases, with 12 bases between.

The rearrangement joins TRBV29-1 to TRBJ2-2, with D perhaps TRBD2 (6 bases). The germline V gene has CDR1 SQVTM and CDR2 ANQGSEA. The CDR3 covers 14 residues. V shed 7 bases and J shed 2 bases, with 14 bases lying between them. The CDR3 loop is CSAAGQGNTGELFF. In nucleotides, the CDR3 is TGCAGCGCCGCGGGGCAGGGAAACACCGGGGAGCTGTTTTTT.

The CDR3 loop reads CASSQTRVTSGRPGTYEQYF. CDR3 DNA: TGCGCCAGCAGCCAAACCCGGGTGACTAGCGGGAGGCCGGGGACCTACGAGCAGTACTTC. This chain uses TRBV4-1 with TRBJ2-7; 13 bases fit TRBD2. The CDR3 has 20 amino acids. CDR1 and CDR2 (germline): MGHRA, YSYEKL. The trim removed 2 bases at V and 2 bases at J, leaving 15 bases unmatched.

This clone showed up just once. The chain is built from TRBV2 and TRBJ1-1, with 10 bases matching TRBD1. V trimming: 6 bases; J trimming: 8 bases; junction bases outside the gene matches: 12. The CDR3 totals 15 residues. From germline, CDR1 is SNHLY and CDR2 FYNNEI. This chain's CDR3 is CASRRDRGRIPEAFF. The CDR3 region has the DNA TGTGCCAGCAGGAGAGACAGGGGGCGCATTCCGGAAGCTTTCTTT.

This clone has a handful of counts. V usage is TRBV4-1 and J usage is TRBJ2-5; 12 nucleotides align to TRBD2. The V gene's germline CDR1 is MGHRA and CDR2 YSYEKL. J lost 5 bases, V lost 1 base, and 5 bases had no gene match. The CDR3 sequence is 16 residues long. DNA for the CDR3: TGCGCCAGCAGCCAAGGGCTAGCGGGAGGGTGGGAGACCCAGTACTTC. Protein product: CASSQGLAGGWETQYF.

The chain carries TRBV19 and TRBJ2-3, with 12 bases fitting TRBD2. Trimming at V came to 9 bases and at J to 5 bases, leaving 9 bases not matched to a gene. The CDR3 runs to 15 residues. Germline CDR1 is LNHDA and CDR2 is SQIVND (reference sequence). CDR3 nucleotides: TGTGCCAGCAAGCCGGGACTAGCGGGTCTAGATACGCAGTATTTT. It specifies CASKPGLAGLDTQYF.

The chain joins TRBV6-6 to TRBJ2-2; D is possibly TRBD1 (6 bases). The CDR3 extends over 13 amino acids. Germline CDR1 and CDR2: MNHNY and SVGAGI (reference sequence). The V and J ends lost 8 bases and 4 bases respectively, with 11 bases between them. CDR3 amino acids: CASRGQTTGELFF. The CDR3 DNA follows: TGTGCCAGCCGCGGACAGACCACCGGGGAGCTGTTTTTT.

A single count supports this clone. The chain employs TRBV27 and TRBJ1-5; tentatively, D is TRBD1 (5 bases). This CDR3 has 14 residues. V lost 2 bases, J lost 9 bases, and 14 bases lay in between. Germline values: CDR1 MNHEY, CDR2 SMNVEV (reference sequence). The CDR3 region is CASSLQGAGGPQHF. The CDR3 nucleotides are TGTGCCAGCAGTTTACAGGGCGCCGGGGGGCCCCAGCATTTT.

The rearrangement links TRBV6-6 to TRBJ1-1, with D unresolved. The CDR3 length is 14 residues. Trimming removed 5 bases at V and 5 bases at J, with 15 bases between. CDR1 is MNHNY, CDR2 SVGAGI, per germline (reference sequence). CDR3 bases: TGTGCCAGCAGTGGCTCGGAGGTTTGGACTGAAGCTTTCTTT. This gives the protein CASSGSEVWTEAFF.

The CDR3 DNA sequence: TGTGCCAGCTCACCGTGGAGGGGGCCGGCTAGCGGGCGACAAAGCTCCTACGAGCAGTACTTC. Amino acids: CASSPWRGPASGRQSSYEQYF. This rearrangement joins TRBV18 to TRBJ2-7; D possibly corresponds to TRBD2 (8 bases). The germline CDR1 and CDR2 sequences are KGHSH and LQKENI. This CDR3 is built from 21 residues. V lost 3 bases and J 0 bases, leaving 30 bases between the germline ends.

In nucleotides, the CDR3 is TGTGCCAGCTCACCACCGACAGGGGGGGCAGATACGCAGTATTTT. Amino acid sequence: CASSPPTGGADTQYF. This rearrangement joins TRBV18 to TRBJ2-3; TRBD1 aligns across 9 bases. Trimming cost V 0 bases and J 4 bases; bases outside gene matches: 2. The length of the CDR3 is 15 residues. Per the germline V gene, CDR1 is KGHSH and CDR2 is LQKENI. Using reference TRBV18 and TRBJ2-3 for the parts outside the CDR3, the full variable domain is NAGVMQNPRHLVRRRGQEARLRCSPMKGHSHVYWYRQLPEEGLKFMVYLQKENIIDESGMPKERFSAEFPKEGPSILRIQQVVRGDSAAYFCASSPPTGGADTQYFGPGTRLTVL.

This chain uses TRBV23-1 with TRBJ2-7, with TRBD1 as a possible D gene (6 bases). TRBV23-1 is filed as an ORF, its function uncertain. Trimming removed 8 bases from V and 3 bases from J, with 14 bases in between. The CDR3 spans 13 residues. In nucleotides, the CDR3 is TGCGCCAGCCGCGACAGGCCCCACTACGAGCAGTACTTC. It encodes CASRDRPHYEQYF.

This rearrangement joins TRBV15 to TRBJ2-3; no reliable D call. Germline loops: CDR1 LNHNV, CDR2 YYDKDF (reference sequence). The germline V and J ends were trimmed by 7 bases and 1 base, with 9 bases remaining between them. The CDR3 is 13 amino acids. The CDR3 sequence is CATKNSGTDTQYF. DNA of the CDR3: TGTGCCACCAAGAACTCGGGCACAGATACGCAGTATTTT. Variable domain in full (rest from reference TRBV15 and TRBJ2-3): DAMVIQNPRYQVTQFGKPVTLSCSQTLNHNVMYWYQQKSSQAPKLLFHYYDKDFNNEADTPDNFQSRRPNTSFCFLDIRSPGLGDTAMYLCATKNSGTDTQYFGPGTRLTVL.

V is TRBV19 and J is TRBJ1-1; the D gene is possibly TRBD1 (6 bases). The CDR3 is 12 amino acids. Trimming shortened V by 4 bases and J by 6 bases, and 9 bases separated the two germline ends. The V gene's germline CDR1 is LNHDA and CDR2 SQIVND (reference sequence). The CDR3 sequence is CASSTHRAEAFF. DNA for the CDR3: TGTGCCAGTAGTACCCACAGGGCTGAAGCTTTCTTT.

CDR3 region: CACSGQNYEQYF. CDR3 coding DNA: TGTGCCTGTTCGGGACAGAACTACGAGCAGTACTTC. The rearrangement uses TRBV30 and TRBJ2-7, with 7 bases fitting TRBD1. Germline CDR1 reads GTSNPN; CDR2 reads SVGIG (reference sequence). Unmatched junction bases numbered 5, after V lost 6 bases and J lost 3 bases. This CDR3 has 12 residues.

To note about this clone: The identical CDR3 is also encoded by other nucleotide sequences in the sample. The chain joins TRBV5-6 to TRBJ2-3; 8 nucleotides align to TRBD1. Germline V gene lookup returns CDR1 SGHDT and CDR2 YYEEEE. Trimming removed 0 bases from V and 1 base from J; junction bases left unmatched: 13. The CDR3 loop spans 19 amino acids. CDR3 sequence reads: CASSLGKRTGPFGTDTQYF. The CDR3 DNA sequence: TGTGCCAGCAGCTTGGGGAAGAGGACAGGGCCCTTTGGCACAGATACGCAGTATTTT.

The DNA for the CDR3 is TGTGCCAGCAGACTGGGACTAAGGGATACAGATACGCAGTATTTT. Protein sequence: CASRLGLRDTDTQYF. This chain connects TRBV6-6 to TRBJ2-3, with 7 bases lining up with TRBD2. Germline CDR1 is MNHNY and CDR2 is SVGAGI (reference sequence). The V and J ends lost 6 bases and 3 bases, in that order; junction bases with no gene match: 9. This CDR3 has 15 amino acids.

The rearrangement links TRBV7-2 to TRBJ2-7; TRBD1 matches at 9 bases. Germline CDR1 SGHTA, CDR2 FQGNSA. The V segment lost 1 base and the J segment 2 bases; nucleotides outside the gene matches: 6. The CDR3 is made up of 16 amino acids. CDR3 sequence reads: CASSLVETGGTYEQYF. For the CDR3, the DNA is TGTGCCAGCAGCTTAGTGGAGACAGGGGGAACCTACGAGCAGTACTTC.

The chain is built from TRBV6-4 and TRBJ2-1; 9 bases agree with TRBD2. The CDR3 totals 14 residues. V was clipped by 0 bases and J by 16 bases; unmatched bases: 10. Germline V gene lookup returns CDR1 MRHNA and CDR2 SNTAGT. CDR3: CASSDSREGQDFFF. Written as DNA, the CDR3 is TGTGCCAGCAGTGACTCGCGGGAGGGCCAAGACTTTTTCTTC.